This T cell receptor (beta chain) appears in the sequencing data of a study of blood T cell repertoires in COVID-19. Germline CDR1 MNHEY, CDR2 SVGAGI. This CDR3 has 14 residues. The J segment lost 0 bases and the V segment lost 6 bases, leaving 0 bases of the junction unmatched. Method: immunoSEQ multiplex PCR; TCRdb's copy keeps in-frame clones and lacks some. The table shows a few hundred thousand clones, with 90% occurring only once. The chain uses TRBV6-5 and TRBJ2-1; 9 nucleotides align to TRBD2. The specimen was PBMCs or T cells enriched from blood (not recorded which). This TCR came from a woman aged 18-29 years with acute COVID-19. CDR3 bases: TGTGCCAGCAGGGGACTAGCCTCCTACAATGAGCAGTTCTTC. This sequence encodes CASRGLASYNEQFF.